A selection of T cell receptor beta chains follows, all from one sample in a study of CD8+CD57+ T cells in acquired aplastic anemia. MiXCR, applied by TCRdb to the reads, yields one record per CDR3 protein. The sample lists about 420,000 distinct CDR3 sequences; about two thirds were seen once. Sequencing was carried out using sorted CD4+, CD8+, or CD8+CD57+ T cells (not recorded which) from PBMCs. These receptors were collected from a human donor in good health, serving as a control. Both conserved end residues are part of each CDR3. The D gene is left open where the match is weak. Clone size is not always given. Where it is, it says once, few, many or a class for expanded clones.

length	V	J	D	size	CDR3	DNA
18	TRBV7-9	TRBJ1-1	.	.	CASSFPGEGAGQKTEAFF	TGTGCCAGCAGCTTTCCAGGGGAGGGTGCGGGGCAGAAGACTGAAGCTTTCTTT
14	TRBV20-1	TRBJ1-1	.	many	CSARDFRENTEAFF	TGCAGTGCTAGAGATTTCCGGGAAAACACTGAAGCTTTCTTT
13	TRBV5-6	TRBJ2-7	.	many	CASSLGPTDEQYF	TGTGCCAGCAGCTTAGGACCGACCGACGAGCAGTACTTC
15	TRBV12-3/TRBV12-4	TRBJ2-7	.	.	CASSLQLVSSYEQYF	TGTGCCAGCAGTTTGCAGTTGGTAAGCTCCTACGAGCAGTACTTC
12	TRBV6-6	TRBJ1-2	.	many	CASRGENYGYTF	TGTGCCAGCAGGGGGGAGAACTATGGCTACACCTTC
15	TRBV2	TRBJ1-5	.	many	CASSLPGRGNQPQHF	TGTGCCAGCAGTCTCCCGGGACGGGGCAATCAGCCCCAGCATTTT
16	TRBV29-1	TRBJ1-2	TRBD1	.	CSVYGTGGGTNYGYTF	TGCAGCGTTTATGGGACAGGGGGGGGAACTAACTATGGCTACACCTTC
14	TRBV5-6	TRBJ1-1	.	.	CASSSAAQNTEAFF	TGTGCCAGCAGCTCTGCCGCACAGAACACTGAAGCTTTCTTT
15	TRBV7-9	TRBJ2-5	.	.	CASSSTPGGGETQYF	TGCGCCAGCAGCTCCACTCCGGGGGGCGGTGAGACCCAGTACTTC
13	TRBV11-2	TRBJ1-2	.	many	CASSFGGSYGYTF	TGTGCCAGCAGCTTCGGGGGCAGCTATGGCTACACCTTC
15	TRBV10-3	TRBJ1-2	.	.	CAISDGPAGVYTYTF	TGTGCCATCAGTGATGGGCCAGCGGGGGTATATACCTACACTTTT
16	TRBV7-9	TRBJ2-6	.	.	CASSHLGAAGANVLTF	TGTGCCAGCAGCCATCTAGGGGCGGCGGGGGCCAACGTCCTGACTTTC
16	TRBV5-1	TRBJ2-7	.	.	CASSVATAHGSYEQYF	TGCGCCAGCAGCGTGGCTACAGCACACGGCTCCTACGAGCAGTACTTC
15	TRBV7-2	TRBJ1-3	.	many	CASSLAWSSGNTIYF	TGTGCCAGCAGCTTAGCCTGGAGCTCTGGAAACACCATATATTTT
16	TRBV7-9	TRBJ2-7	TRBD2	once	CASSLGWLAGAYEQYF	TGTGCCAGCAGCTTAGGGTGGCTGGCGGGAGCTTACGAGCAGTACTTC
15	TRBV2	TRBJ2-7	.	.	CASSPRASNYNVHFF	TGTGCCAGCAGTCCACGCGCGAGTAACTACAATGTGCACTTTTTC
14	TRBV19	TRBJ1-2	TRBD1	.	CASSPTGRSYGYTF	TGTGCCAGTAGTCCGACAGGGAGGTCGTATGGCTACACCTTC
12	TRBV7-2	TRBJ2-3	.	.	CASSYVTDPQYF	TGTGCCAGCAGCTATGTCACGGATCCGCAGTATTTT
14	TRBV6-5	TRBJ1-6	.	.	CASSYSGTNDPLHF	TGTGCCAGCAGTTACTCGGGGACAAATGATCCCCTCCACTTT
16	TRBV6-5	TRBJ2-7	TRBD2	.	CASSRGGEDISYEQYF	TGTGCCAGCAGTCGGGGGGGCGAAGATATCTCCTACGAGCAGTACTTC
17	TRBV19	TRBJ1-2	.	.	CATIRRGGDGLSGGYTF	TGTGCCACCATTCGCCGGGGGGGTGACGGGCTTTCGGGTGGCTACACCTTC
16	TRBV9	TRBJ2-3	TRBD2	.	CASRYGLAGSRDTQYF	TGTGCCAGCAGGTACGGGCTAGCGGGAAGCAGAGATACGCAGTATTTT
16	TRBV6-4	TRBJ2-1	TRBD1	many	CASSSLGDRAANEQFF	TGTGCCAGCAGTTCTCTCGGGGACAGGGCAGCCAATGAGCAGTTCTTC
14	TRBV20-1	TRBJ1-1	.	.	CSAVAGDGGTEAFF	TGCAGTGCTGTAGCAGGGGACGGAGGCACTGAAGCTTTCTTT
16	TRBV7-8	TRBJ1-1	.	.	CASSPPGGSGGTEAFF	TGTGCCAGCAGCCCGCCGGGGGGCTCCGGTGGGACTGAAGCTTTCTTT
13	TRBV20-1	TRBJ1-2	.	.	CSASLSNVGGYTF	TGCAGTGCTAGCCTATCCAATGTCGGCGGCTACACCTTC
17	TRBV4-1	TRBJ2-7	.	many	CASSRRTGNMLGYEQYF	TGCGCCAGCAGCCGAAGAACAGGGAACATGTTGGGATACGAGCAGTACTTC
16	TRBV5-1	TRBJ1-6	.	.	CASSPAEAIFSSPLHF	TGCGCCAGCAGCCCGGCAGAGGCAATCTTTAGTTCACCCCTCCACTTT
14	TRBV11-2	TRBJ1-5	TRBD1	.	CASSLQGADQPQHF	TGTGCCAGCAGCTTACAGGGGGCCGATCAGCCCCAGCATTTT
13	TRBV20-1	TRBJ2-3	TRBD2	many	CSALAGGTDTQYF	TGCAGTGCTCTAGCGGGGGGCACAGATACGCAGTATTTT
15	TRBV7-2	TRBJ2-6	TRBD1	.	CASSFPGQGRGYTTF	TGTGCCAGCAGCTTTCCCGGACAGGGAAGAGGCTACACCACTTTC
14	TRBV11-1	TRBJ1-5	.	.	CASTLAEESQPQHF	TGTGCCAGCACCTTGGCAGAGGAGAGTCAGCCCCAGCATTTT
16	TRBV6-2/TRBV6-3	TRBJ1-2	TRBD1	many	CASSSPGQNLNYGYTF	TGTGCCAGCAGTTCTCCGGGACAGAACTTAAACTATGGCTACACCTTC
14	TRBV5-8	TRBJ2-3	.	.	CASSSTTETDTQYF	TGTGCCAGCAGCAGCACCACCGAGACAGATACGCAGTATTTT
16	TRBV9	TRBJ2-5	TRBD2	many	CASSVGSGGTQETQYF	TGTGCCAGCAGCGTAGGTAGCGGGGGGACCCAAGAGACCCAGTACTTC
16	TRBV4-3	TRBJ1-2	TRBD1	many	CASSQDLTGGASGYTF	TGCGCCAGCAGCCAAGATCTTACAGGGGGCGCGAGTGGCTACACCTTC
15	TRBV6-2/TRBV6-3	TRBJ1-2	.	few	CASSPGGRTNYGYTF	TGTGCCAGCAGCCCCGGGGGAAGGACTAACTATGGCTACACCTTC
13	TRBV20-1	TRBJ1-1	.	.	CSASRGENTEAFF	TGCAGTGCTAGCCGTGGGGAGAACACTGAAGCTTTCTTT
14	TRBV7-2	TRBJ2-7	.	.	CASSPGPGRDEQYF	TGTGCCAGCAGCCCCGGCCCTGGGCGGGACGAGCAGTACTTC
13	TRBV30	TRBJ2-5	.	many	CAWSVRVQETQYF	TGTGCCTGGAGTGTAAGGGTACAAGAGACCCAGTACTTC
16	TRBV12-3/TRBV12-4	TRBJ2-3	.	once	CASSLAGPGFSDTQYF	TGTGCCAGCAGTTTAGCTGGGCCAGGGTTCTCAGATACGCAGTATTTT